This T cell receptor beta chain was documented in a study of shared clonotypes between healthy human individuals. At the level of the study: Plates per donor: three CD4 naive, three CD4 memory, two CD8 naive, one CD8 memory.

Sequencing was performed with immunoSEQ multiplex PCR; in TCRdb, only in-frame clones are kept and a portion is missing. This repertoire shows more than 1,200,000 clones, approximately 98.5% found once; its top ten account for around 0.33%. The CDR3 is made up of 15 amino acids. Trimming took 6 bases from V and 2 from J, leaving 17 bases between them. The germline V gene has CDR1 SNHLY and CDR2 FYNNEI. Sequencing was carried out using naive CD4+ T cells sorted from blood. Subset meaning: CD45RA+ positively selected. The origin of this receptor is a man in his thirties or forties in good health. This rearrangement joins TRBV2 to TRBJ2-7, with a weak D call TRBD2 (5 bases). CDR3 loop: CASRLSVLRAYEQYF. The CDR3 bases are TGTGCCAGCAGGCTTTCGGTCCTGAGGGCCTACGAGCAGTACTTC.